A selection of T cell receptor beta chains follows, all from one sample in a study of radiation and T cells in renal cell carcinoma. Using immunoSEQ multiplex PCR, the repertoire was profiled, and TCRdb retains in-frame clones only, with some absent. The table includes roughly 75,000 clones, roughly 82% detected once. The sample in question was blood, obtained from a patient whose treatment included radiotherapy and nephrectomy. The receptors stem from a man between 60 and 75 years old with renal cell carcinoma. CDR3s include the opening cysteine and the closing phenylalanine or tryptophan. The D gene is left open where the match is weak. Only part of the rows carry a size: once, few, many, or a class if the clone is expanded.

J: TRBJ2-2
length: 18
D: NA
V: TRBV13
size: few
CDR3: CASSSQRLRDPYTGELFF
DNA: TGTGCCAGCAGCTCCCAAAGGCTGCGGGACCCCTACACCGGGGAGCTGTTTTTT

J: TRBJ2-7
length: 11
D: NA
V: TRBV5-1
size: NA
CDR3: CASSEYYEQYF
DNA: TGCGCCAGCAGCGAATACTACGAGCAGTACTTC

J: TRBJ2-1
length: 14
D: TRBD2
V: TRBV5-4
size: NA
CDR3: CASSLGLAEDEQFF
DNA: TGTGCCAGCAGCCTGGGACTAGCGGAGGATGAGCAGTTCTTC

J: TRBJ1-1
length: 15
D: NA
V: TRBV19
size: once
CDR3: CASSLTGPARTEAFF
DNA: TGTGCCAGTAGTCTGACAGGCCCCGCGCGGACTGAAGCTTTCTTT

J: TRBJ1-2
length: 14
D: NA
V: TRBV10-3
size: NA
CDR3: CAISSDPLSDGYTF
DNA: TGTGCCATCAGTAGCGACCCTCTCAGTGATGGCTACACCTTC

J: TRBJ2-2
length: 15
D: TRBD2
V: TRBV7-2
size: once
CDR3: CASSLGSGSTGELFF
DNA: TGTGCCAGCAGCTTAGGTAGCGGGAGTACCGGGGAGCTGTTTTTT

J: TRBJ2-7
length: 15
D: TRBD2
V: TRBV5-1
size: NA
CDR3: CASSFGLAGAHEQYF
DNA: TGCGCCAGCAGCTTCGGACTAGCGGGGGCACACGAGCAGTACTTC

J: TRBJ2-5
length: 15
D: TRBD1
V: TRBV7-6
size: few
CDR3: CASSLVTGGWETQYF
DNA: TGTGCCAGCAGCTTAGTAACAGGGGGCTGGGAGACCCAGTACTTC

J: TRBJ2-5
length: 17
D: TRBD1
V: TRBV27
size: NA
CDR3: CASSPGQGAPVQETQYF
DNA: TGTGCCAGCAGTCCCGGACAGGGGGCTCCCGTCCAAGAGACCCAGTACTTC

J: TRBJ2-5
length: 14
D: TRBD1
V: TRBV5-1
size: NA
CDR3: CASSTTGGQETQYF
DNA: TGCGCCAGCAGCACCACAGGGGGCCAAGAGACCCAGTACTTC

J: TRBJ2-7
length: 13
D: TRBD1
V: TRBV6-1
size: NA
CDR3: CAGGQGDFREQYF
DNA: TGTGCCGGAGGACAGGGGGATTTCCGGGAGCAGTACTTC

J: TRBJ1-2
length: 15
D: NA
V: TRBV19
size: NA
CDR3: CASSIAPTENYGYTF
DNA: TGTGCCAGTAGTATAGCCCCGACAGAGAACTATGGCTACACCTTC

J: TRBJ2-5
length: 15
D: NA
V: TRBV11-1
size: NA
CDR3: CASSLEGRRQETQYF
DNA: TGTGCCAGCAGCTTAGAGGGTAGACGGCAAGAGACCCAGTACTTC

J: TRBJ2-7
length: 14
D: NA
V: TRBV7-2
size: NA
CDR3: CASSFGGSSYEQYF
DNA: TGTGCCAGCAGCTTTGGAGGAAGCTCCTACGAGCAGTACTTC

J: TRBJ2-1
length: 12
D: NA
V: TRBV2
size: NA
CDR3: CASSREGGEQFF
DNA: TGTGCCAGCAGTAGGGAAGGGGGTGAGCAGTTCTTC

J: TRBJ2-7
length: 13
D: NA
V: TRBV27
size: few
CDR3: CASSRRDNEEQYF
DNA: TGTGCCAGCAGCCGAAGGGACAACGAGGAGCAGTACTTC

J: TRBJ2-2
length: 16
D: TRBD1
V: TRBV2
size: NA
CDR3: CASLGDSESNTGELFF
DNA: TGTGCCAGCCTTGGGGACAGCGAGTCGAACACCGGGGAGCTGTTTTTT

J: TRBJ2-7
length: 15
D: TRBD1
V: TRBV14
size: NA
CDR3: CASSQLGTGEYEQYF
DNA: TGTGCCAGCAGCCAATTAGGGACAGGGGAATACGAGCAGTACTTC

J: TRBJ1-2
length: 14
D: NA
V: TRBV27
size: NA
CDR3: CASSLSVANYGYTF
DNA: TGTGCCAGCAGTTTGTCGGTTGCTAACTATGGCTACACCTTC

J: TRBJ1-3
length: 15
D: NA
V: TRBV7-9
size: NA
CDR3: CASSFEGGSGNTIYF
DNA: TGTGCCAGCAGCTTCGAAGGGGGCTCTGGAAACACCATATATTTT

J: TRBJ1-1
length: 13
D: NA
V: TRBV6-5
size: few
CDR3: CASRLDTGTEAFF
DNA: TGTGCCAGCAGACTCGACACGGGCACTGAAGCTTTCTTT

J: TRBJ2-2
length: 19
D: TRBD2
V: TRBV30
size: NA
CDR3: CAWSGLAGVNKWNTGELFF
DNA: TGTGCCTGGTCGGGACTAGCGGGAGTAAACAAATGGAACACCGGGGAGCTGTTTTTT

J: TRBJ1-2
length: 15
D: NA
V: TRBV9
size: NA
CDR3: CASSVADGTNYGYTF
DNA: TGTGCCAGCAGCGTAGCTGATGGCACTAACTATGGCTACACCTTC